Each of the 32 T cell receptor beta chains below was sequenced from the same sample in a study of T cell repertoires in cytomegalovirus infection. Each CDR3 protein gets one entry after TCRdb re-called the reads with MiXCR. This table holds 200,000 to 250,000 distinct CDR3 sequences, roughly 22% found once. The sequenced material came from CD8+ T cells from PBMCs. These receptors were collected from a human donor in good health (CMV status not recorded). Some clones in this sample may be carry-over from other donors' samples.

This clonotype was counted only a few times. The rearrangement links TRBV7-6 to TRBJ2-7; TRBD2 aligns across 10 bases. There are 15 residues in the CDR3. After removal of 1 base from V and 7 bases from J, the junction contained 7 bases not matched to a gene. Looked up from germline, CDR1 is SGHVS and CDR2 is FNYEAQ. CDR3 protein: CASSLDLAGDREQYF. Here the CDR3 DNA reads TGTGCCAGCAGCTTAGATCTAGCGGGGGATCGAGAGCAGTACTTC. The full variable domain, rest sourced from reference TRBV7-6 and TRBJ2-7, is GAGVSQSPRYKVTKRGQDVALRCDPISGHVSLYWYRQALGQGPEFLTYFNYEAQQDKSGLPNDRFSAERPEGSISTLTIQRTEQRDSAMYRCASSLDLAGDREQYFGPGTRLTVT.

The chain is built from TRBV19 and TRBJ2-1; TRBD2 matches at 16 bases. The CDR3 length is 17 residues. Germline lookup yields CDR1 LNHDA and CDR2 SQIVND (reference sequence). The J segment lost 2 bases and the V segment lost 5 bases, leaving 3 bases of the junction unmatched. The CDR3 reads CASSGTSGGATYNEQFF. The CDR3 DNA follows: TGTGCCAGTAGTGGGACTAGCGGGGGGGCCACCTACAATGAGCAGTTCTTC. Together with reference TRBV19 and TRBJ2-1, the CDR3 gives the full variable domain: DGGITQSPKYLFRKEGQNVTLSCEQNLNHDAMYWYRQDPGQGLRLIYYSQIVNDFQKGDIAEGYSVSREKKESFPLTVTSAQKNPTAFYLCASSGTSGGATYNEQFFGPGTRLTVL.

J is TRBJ1-3 and V is TRBV28; no clear D. Germline values: CDR1 MDHEN, CDR2 SYDVKM. The CDR3 covers 13 residues. V lost 6 bases to trimming and J lost 2 bases, with 8 bases between them. As DNA, the CDR3 is TGTGCCAGCAGGGATTTAGCTGGAAACACCATATATTTT. It translates to CASRDLAGNTIYF.

The chain combines TRBV5-1 with TRBJ2-7; TRBD2 might be the D (7 bases). V lost 0 bases and J 4 bases, leaving 14 bases between the germline ends. In germline, CDR1 is SGHRS, CDR2 YFSETQ. The CDR3 sequence is 15 residues long. CDR3 sequence: CASSLARGQGYEQYF. CDR3 in DNA: TGCGCCAGCAGCTTGGCGCGGGGGCAAGGGTACGAGCAGTACTTC.

This clonotype was found many times. This sequence joins TRBV19 and TRBJ2-7; tentatively, D is TRBD1 (6 bases). Germline V gene lookup returns CDR1 LNHDA and CDR2 SQIVND (reference sequence). The CDR3 covers 13 residues. V dropped 4 bases and J dropped 3 bases, with 10 bases sitting between them. The chain's CDR3 is CASSTGTNYEQYF. The CDR3 nucleotides are TGTGCCAGTAGTACTGGGACAAACTACGAGCAGTACTTC.

This clonotype was observed at least ten times. The V gene is TRBV7-9, the J gene TRBJ2-5, with D uncertain. This CDR3 is 15 amino acids long. Trimming stripped 5 bases from V and 2 bases from J, with 15 bases between. In germline, CDR1 is SEHNR, CDR2 FQNEAQ (reference sequence). CDR3 protein: CASSPGVAEQETQYF. For the CDR3, the DNA is TGTGCCAGCAGCCCAGGCGTCGCAGAGCAAGAGACCCAGTACTTC.

As for this clonotype: Mismatch with germline at one junction end may stem from a read error. The J gene is TRBJ2-3, the V gene TRBV2; D possibly corresponds to TRBD2 (6 bases). The CDR3 runs 15 residues. In germline, CDR1 is SNHLY, CDR2 FYNNEI. The CDR3 sequence: CPSILAASSTDTQYF. In DNA form, the CDR3 reads TGTCCCAGCATCTTAGCGGCAAGCAGCACAGATACGCAGTATTTT.

The rearrangement links TRBV7-9 to TRBJ1-2; D perhaps matches TRBD1 (5 bases). The germline V and J ends were trimmed by 4 bases and 6 bases, with 12 bases remaining between them. Germline V lookup: CDR1 SEHNR, CDR2 FQNEAQ (reference sequence). The CDR3 is made up of 13 amino acids. In DNA form, the CDR3 reads TGTGCCAGCAGCTCGGGACCACAGGATGGCTACACCTTC. It is translated as CASSSGPQDGYTF.

The sample holds a few counts of this clonotype. The rearrangement links TRBV6-5 to TRBJ2-3; D unresolved. The CDR3 is made up of 14 amino acids. V was cut by 5 bases and J by 2 bases, with 11 bases left in between. The germline CDR1 and CDR2 sequences are MNHEY and SVGAGI. Here the CDR3 DNA reads TGTGCCAGCAGTCCTTCGGAATACACAGATACGCAGTATTTT. Translating it yields CASSPSEYTDTQYF.

This clonotype has just a few counts. The rearrangement uses TRBV7-9 and TRBJ2-7; maybe TRBD1 (6 bases). The CDR3 has 17 residues. CDR1 is SEHNR and CDR2 is FQNEAQ in the germline V gene (reference sequence). Trimming cost V 5 bases and J 0 bases, with 20 bases left between them. This chain's CDR3 is CASSPNSPGHLSYEQYF. The CDR3 DNA sequence: TGTGCCAGCAGCCCAAACTCCCCGGGACACCTCTCCTACGAGCAGTACTTC.

This clonotype was picked up a small number of times. The chain recombines TRBV7-9 with TRBJ2-5; D is perhaps TRBD2 (6 bases). Germline lookup yields CDR1 SEHNR and CDR2 FQNEAQ (reference sequence). This CDR3 contains 14 residues. Trimming shortened V by 5 bases and J by 4 bases, and 14 bases separated the two germline ends. DNA for the CDR3: TGTGCCAGCAGCGAGGACCGGGAGCGAGAGACCCAGTACTTC. Translated: CASSEDRERETQYF.

This chain joins TRBV2 and TRBJ2-7; a weak D match, TRBD1 (6 bases). This CDR3 region has 11 residues. Germline values: CDR1 SNHLY, CDR2 FYNNEI. With 7 bases removed from V and 2 bases from J, the gap between germline ends came to 6 bases. CDR3 in DNA: TGTGCCAGCAAGGGGGCCTACGAGCAGTACTTC. It yields the protein CASKGAYEQYF.

This clonotype was seen repeatedly, ten times or more. This chain joins TRBV27 and TRBJ1-2, with TRBD1 matching 7 bases. Germline-derived CDR1 and CDR2 are MNHEY and SMNVEV (reference sequence). This CDR3 is built from 12 residues. J gave up 8 bases and V 6 bases, and 6 bases lay outside the gene matches. The CDR3, as DNA: TGTGCCAGCAGATATACAGGGGAGGGCTACACCTTC. Protein sequence: CASRYTGEGYTF.

This clonotype came up many times. The chain is built from TRBV28 and TRBJ1-1; D not certain. CDR3 length: 15 amino acids. Germline V CDR1 and CDR2: MDHEN, SYDVKM. V lost 5 bases and J 3 bases, leaving 16 bases between the germline ends. The CDR3 here is CASSPMGWGDTEAFF. The CDR3 nucleotides are TGTGCCAGCAGTCCTATGGGTTGGGGAGACACTGAAGCTTTCTTT.

This clonotype occurred a few times. The CDR3 DNA reads as TGCAGTGCTAGGCCTACGCAGGTTTCCTGGGGTTCACCCCTCCACTTT. This translates into CSARPTQVSWGSPLHF. The rearrangement uses TRBV20-1 and TRBJ1-6; D not certain. This CDR3 has 16 amino acids. V lost 3 bases and J 9 bases, leaving 21 bases between the germline ends. Germline V lookup: CDR1 DFQATT, CDR2 SNEGSKA (reference sequence).

This clonotype was counted only a few times. V gene TRBV2 combines with J gene TRBJ1-5, with D maybe TRBD1 (6 bases). The V end lost 2 bases, the J end lost 0 bases, and 8 bases lay between the germline ends. The CDR3 sequence is 15 residues long. The V gene's germline CDR1 is SNHLY and CDR2 FYNNEI. The CDR3 loop is CASSERGVSNQPQHF. CDR3 nucleotides: TGTGCCAGCAGTGAAAGGGGGGTTAGCAATCAGCCCCAGCATTTT.

The sample holds a few counts of this clonotype. This rearrangement joins TRBV14 to TRBJ2-3; 9 bases line up with TRBD1. From germline, CDR1 is SGHDN and CDR2 FVKESK. This CDR3 region has 15 residues. V lost 6 bases to trimming and J lost 4 bases; unmatched junction nucleotides: 8. Here the CDR3 DNA reads TGTGCCAGCAGTTCCACAGGGGGCAGCGCAGATACGCAGTATTTT. Its translation is CASSSTGGSADTQYF.

The table lists this clonotype with many counts. The genes are TRBV12-3 or TRBV12-4 and TRBJ2-7, with D possibly being TRBD1 (6 bases). CDR3 length equals 14 residues. V was clipped by 8 bases and J by 2 bases, with 16 bases between them. CDR3 sequence reads: CASSLQGITYEQYF. The CDR3 nucleotides read TGTGCCAGCTCGTTGCAGGGGATTACCTACGAGCAGTACTTC.

The chain is built from TRBV7-6 and TRBJ2-5, with D unresolved. Deletions cut 1 base from V and 5 bases from J, with 8 bases between. The length of the CDR3 is 13 residues. Germline CDR1 and CDR2: SGHVS and FNYEAQ. CDR3 protein: CASSLVIGETQYF. For the CDR3, the DNA is TGTGCCAGCAGCTTAGTTATTGGCGAGACCCAGTACTTC. Drawing the rest from reference TRBV7-6 and TRBJ2-5, the complete variable domain is GAGVSQSPRYKVTKRGQDVALRCDPISGHVSLYWYRQALGQGPEFLTYFNYEAQQDKSGLPNDRFSAERPEGSISTLTIQRTEQRDSAMYRCASSLVIGETQYFGPGTRLLVL.

By its share, this clonotype is medium-sized. This chain joins TRBV7-2 and TRBJ2-7, with D perhaps TRBD2 (5 bases). Deletions cut 4 bases from V and 6 bases from J, with 16 bases between. CDR1 and CDR2 from the germline V gene are SGHTA and FQGNSA. The CDR3 sequence is 14 residues long. The CDR3 sequence is CASSSPASWSEQYF. In DNA form, the CDR3 reads TGTGCCAGCAGCTCACCTGCTAGCTGGTCCGAGCAGTACTTC.

This clonotype appeared a single time. CDR3 in DNA: TGTGCCAGCAGTGGAACCCGCCTCTACGAGCAGTACTTC. Translating gives CASSGTRLYEQYF. V usage is TRBV2 and J usage is TRBJ2-7; no definite D call. The V gene's germline CDR1 is SNHLY and CDR2 FYNNEI. The CDR3 totals 13 residues. Trimming stripped 4 bases from V and 3 bases from J, with 10 bases between.

This clonotype appeared a few times. V usage is TRBV28 and J usage is TRBJ2-1; TRBD2 aligns across 11 bases. The CDR3 has 21 residues. The germline CDR1 and CDR2 sequences are MDHEN and SYDVKM. V shed 0 bases, J shed 3 bases, and the junction held 16 bases outside the gene matches. The CDR3 spells CASSLWRTIGIAGGDYNEQFF. The CDR3 DNA sequence: TGTGCCAGCAGTTTATGGAGGACTATCGGGATAGCGGGGGGGGACTACAATGAGCAGTTCTTC.

To note about this clonotype: The conserved phenylalanine or tryptophan normally closing the CDR3 is absent here, so this likely arose from a read error. The DNA is omitted, as the CDR3 cannot be located on it reliably, and the CDR3 follows TCRdb's listing. The genes are TRBV11-2 and TRBJ2-3; TRBD1 is the table's D call and was not checked against the DNA. In germline, CDR1 is SGHAT, CDR2 FQNNGV. The CDR3 is made up of 11 amino acids, end residues included. The CDR3 loop reads CASSLGDIPLL.

This clonotype was counted ten times or more. The chain employs TRBV12-3 or TRBV12-4 and TRBJ1-5; the D is unclear. Trimming shortened V by 5 bases and J by 6 bases, and 11 bases separated the two germline ends. The CDR3 loop spans 13 amino acids. The CDR3 DNA follows: TGTGCCAGCAGTCTCAGGCCTGGTCAGCCCCAGCATTTT. Its translation: CASSLRPGQPQHF.

The genes are TRBV27 and TRBJ1-5; D might be TRBD1 (5 bases). The CDR3 extends over 13 amino acids. Germline V gene data show CDR1 as MNHEY and CDR2 as SMNVEV (reference sequence). The V end was cut by 1 base, the J end by 6 bases, with 7 bases between. The CDR3 DNA is TGTGCCAGCAGTTTATGGGGGGGTCAGCCCCAGCATTTT. Protein sequence: CASSLWGGQPQHF.

J is TRBJ1-1 and V is TRBV7-6; D remains ambiguous. V was pared by 3 bases and J by 1 base, with 9 bases between. CDR1 SGHVS and CDR2 FNYEAQ come from the germline V gene. This CDR3 region has 14 residues. The CDR3 here is CASSFVGQNTEAFF. The CDR3 bases are TGTGCCAGCAGCTTCGTCGGGCAGAACACTGAAGCTTTCTTT.

This clonotype was counted only a few times. V is TRBV24-1 and J is TRBJ2-3; TRBD2 is a possible D gene (6 bases). Germline loops: CDR1 KGHDR, CDR2 SFDVKD. Trimming cost V 2 bases and J 7 bases, with 12 bases left between them. CDR3 length: 14 residues. The DNA for the CDR3 is TGTGCCACCAGTGATTCTACTAGCAGGCATACGCAGTATTTT. This codes for CATSDSTSRHTQYF.

This clonotype has a count of ten or more. The chain uses TRBV28 and TRBJ1-4, with D uncertain. The CDR3 loop spans 16 amino acids. The V end lost 5 bases, the J end lost 5 bases, and 18 bases lay between the germline ends. Germline V lookup: CDR1 MDHEN, CDR2 SYDVKM. The CDR3: CASSPYSGYGNEKLFF. The CDR3 DNA sequence: TGTGCCAGCAGTCCCTATTCGGGGTATGGGAATGAAAAACTGTTTTTT.

The gene calls are TRBV28 and TRBJ2-3; 8 bases match TRBD1. V was clipped by 4 bases and J by 4 bases; unmatched bases: 7. This CDR3 is built from 15 residues. CDR1 and CDR2 from the germline V gene are MDHEN and SYDVKM. In nucleotides, the CDR3 is TGTGCCAGCAGTTCAATCAGGGGGCAGGCAGATACGCAGTATTTT. This translates into CASSSIRGQADTQYF.

This clonotype has only a few counts. This sequence joins TRBV7-9 and TRBJ1-1, with D possibly TRBD1 on 5 matching bases. V dropped 4 bases and J dropped 3 bases, with 18 bases sitting between them. The V gene's germline CDR1 is SEHNR and CDR2 FQNEAQ (reference sequence). The CDR3 consists of 16 residues. CDR3 sequence (DNA): TGTGCCAGCAGCTCCGGGCCCGGGGCGAGAGACACTGAAGCTTTCTTT. Protein: CASSSGPGARDTEAFF. Based on the CDR3 plus reference TRBV7-9 and TRBJ1-1, the full variable domain is DTGVSQNPRHKITKRGQNVTFRCDPISEHNRLYWYRQTLGQGPEFLTYFQNEAQLEKSRLLSDRFSAERPKGSFSTLEIQRTEQGDSAMYLCASSSGPGARDTEAFFGQGTRLTVV.

This clonotype was seen many times. J is TRBJ1-1 and V is TRBV7-2; D is undetermined. The CDR3 is 12 amino acids. The V gene lost 8 bases and the J gene lost 1 base, with 8 bases spanning the gap. Germline values: CDR1 SGHTA, CDR2 FQGNSA. This CDR3 is CASGYRNTEAFF. CDR3 DNA sequence: TGTGCCAGCGGCTACAGGAACACTGAAGCTTTCTTT.

The chain employs TRBV28 and TRBJ1-2, with D unclear. V lost 3 bases, J lost 6 bases, and 14 bases lay in between. In germline, CDR1 is MDHEN, CDR2 SYDVKM. This CDR3 has 14 residues. The CDR3 DNA reads as TGTGCCAGCAGTTTGAGACTTGCTGGGGATGGCTACACCTTC. Translation gives CASSLRLAGDGYTF.